This TCR beta chain was retrieved from a study of OX40 agonist ivuxolimab in advanced cancers. TCRdb keeps only in-frame clones here, not all; method: immunoSEQ multiplex PCR. The data hold about 60,000 clones, with roughly 86% observed a single time. Between the trimmed V and J ends, which lost 3 bases and 2 bases, there was a span of 11 bases. Per germline, CDR1 SQVTM and CDR2 ANQGSEA. CDR3 length: 13 residues. The sample in question was CD4+ or CD8+ T cells sorted from blood, obtained in a trial of the OX40 agonist ivuxolimab. This chain connects TRBV29-1 to TRBJ2-7; D unresolved. The receptor's source is an adult with an advanced solid tumor such as melanoma, head and neck, liver or kidney cancer. In DNA, the CDR3 is TGCAGCGTTGAGTTCGTTAATACCTACGAGCAGTACTTC. It translates to CSVEFVNTYEQYF.